These T cell receptor beta chains were read from a single sample in a study of OX40 agonist ivuxolimab in advanced cancers. Measured with immunoSEQ multiplex PCR; TCRdb has only the in-frame clones, and not every one. Here the sample spans 48,000 or so clones, approximately 81% being singletons. This sample comprised CD4+ or CD8+ T cells sorted from blood, obtained in a trial of the OX40 agonist ivuxolimab. The origin of the receptors is an adult with an advanced solid tumor such as melanoma, head and neck, liver or kidney cancer. Each CDR3 is given with its conserved first and last residue.

CASTRQGLSNQPQHF	TRBV19	TRBJ1-5
CASSLPNPNYGYTF	TRBV28	TRBJ1-2
CASTQGAPEAYGYTF	TRBV2	TRBJ1-2
CASSFPSGLDQETQYF	TRBV5-4	TRBJ2-5
CASSLQAGTEAFF	TRBV14	TRBJ1-1
CASSHSVREQYF	TRBV6-1	TRBJ2-7
CASSPLGGPTNTGELFF	TRBV18	TRBJ2-2
CASSDPLGADTQYF	TRBV10-1	TRBJ2-3
CASSVGRLSNYGYTF	TRBV9	TRBJ1-2
CSVDQGAGANVLTF	TRBV29-1	TRBJ2-6
CASTITGGPYNEQFF	TRBV9	TRBJ2-1
CASSIRGLAGPTDTQYF	TRBV19	TRBJ2-3
CASSSGTGVEEQYF	TRBV6-1	TRBJ2-7
CASSSGLETYEQYF	TRBV18	TRBJ2-7
CASTLAGGRTDTQYF	TRBV2	TRBJ2-3
CASSLQGSGNTIYF	TRBV18	TRBJ1-3
CAISESGGVTGTQYF	TRBV10-3	TRBJ2-3
CAWSDSGNQPQHF	TRBV30	TRBJ1-5
CASSPSVAGNYNEQFF	TRBV18	TRBJ2-1
CASSLSSADDYGYTF	TRBV27	TRBJ1-2
CASMDRGQYGYTF	TRBV28	TRBJ1-2
CASSDLSRDAVEYF	TRBV28	TRBJ2-7
CAWAWGSGSNEQFF	TRBV30	TRBJ2-1
CASSSGVWGISYEQYF	TRBV7-8	TRBJ2-7
CASSFLAGGETQYF	TRBV5-4	TRBJ2-5
CASSPAPRQGYGYTF	TRBV9	TRBJ1-2
CASSLISGQGNTEAFF	TRBV16	TRBJ1-1
CASSALDREYGNTIYF	TRBV9	TRBJ1-3
CAWSFPGGTYEQYF	TRBV30	TRBJ2-7
CASSKDWKLCENEQFF	TRBV21-1	TRBJ2-1
CASSSPGLAFYEQYF	TRBV6-1	TRBJ2-7
CASSERRGDEKLFF	TRBV2	TRBJ1-4
CASSPSRQGNSPLHF	TRBV18	TRBJ1-6
CASRGTDASYTEAFF	TRBV6-5	TRBJ1-1
CSVEGGQGASEQFF	TRBV29-1	TRBJ2-1
CASSRTTETQYF	TRBV4-1	TRBJ2-5
CATSRIQSPDTQYF	TRBV15	TRBJ2-3
CASSLNEPPDTQYF	TRBV6-5	TRBJ2-3
CASSPPSVRGDTGELFF	TRBV18	TRBJ2-2
CAWTGSALGTDTQYF	TRBV30	TRBJ2-3
CASSLAGFNTEAFF	TRBV28	TRBJ1-1
CASSESGTGELFF	TRBV6-1	TRBJ2-2
CASSQVANYGYTF	TRBV4-1	TRBJ1-2
CASSSPGENYGYTF	TRBV28	TRBJ1-2
CASSFRGAGANVLTF	TRBV5-1	TRBJ2-6
CASSLMGLSDEQYF	TRBV6-1	TRBJ2-7
CASSDPAGGVYEQYF	TRBV6-1	TRBJ2-7
CASSRDSPLYIVAGELFF	TRBV18	TRBJ2-2
CASSASGNPKTQYF	TRBV7-8	TRBJ2-5
CASSQNLGTRNYEQYF	TRBV27	TRBJ2-7
CASSVSGSNEKLFF	TRBV9	TRBJ1-4
CASSSGIADTQYF	TRBV7-9	TRBJ2-3
CASSLITGESHQYF	TRBV11-2	TRBJ2-5
CASSSEPSSYNEQFF	TRBV5-1	TRBJ2-1
CASSSGTSGYNEQFF	TRBV7-3	TRBJ2-1
CASSGSGSSYNEQFF	TRBV9	TRBJ2-1
CASSQLCGTGITDTQYF	TRBV23-1	TRBJ2-3